These 6 T cell receptor beta chains originate from one sample sequenced in a study of T cell changes during pregnancy in multiple sclerosis (dated by TCRdb to about 2019). The receptor library was made with the immunoSEQ multiplex PCR assay. TCRdb carries this immuneACCESS record with in-frame sequences only. Its versions omit some clonotypes, under half of them owing to an unresolved V gene in the studies checked, with the rest unexplained. The sample includes fewer than 55,000 clones, with 70% to 90% observed a single time. Under 6% of the sample is held by the ten biggest clonotypes. Sequencing was performed on CD8+ T cells from peripheral blood mononuclear cells, taken after pregnancy. These receptors all stem from a female donor in good health, enrolled as a control in a pregnancy study.

This sequence joins TRBV7-9 and TRBJ1-4; no reliable D call. V gave up 1 base and J gave up 2 bases, with 8 bases separating them. The CDR3 contains 15 residues. Germline loops: CDR1 SEHNR, CDR2 FQNEAQ (reference sequence). DNA for the CDR3: TGTGCCAGCAGCTTAGATACCGGGACTAATGAAAAACTGTTTTTT. Residues: CASSLDTGTNEKLFF.

This chain uses TRBV4-3 with TRBJ1-1; D is possibly TRBD1 (6 bases). V lost 1 base, J lost 11 bases, and 14 bases lay in between. This CDR3 region has 13 residues. Germline-derived CDR1 and CDR2 are LGHNA and YSLEER. The chain's CDR3 is CASSQVAGAQAFF. The CDR3 region has the DNA TGCGCCAGCAGCCAAGTCGCAGGGGCCCAGGCTTTCTTT.

This chain connects TRBV6-6 to TRBJ2-5; D remains unclear. Germline CDR1 MNHNY, CDR2 SVGAGI (reference sequence). There are 11 residues in the CDR3. The V end lost 3 bases, the J end lost 3 bases, and 2 bases lay between the germline ends. CDR3: CASSYKETQYF. The CDR3 nucleotides read TGTGCCAGCAGTTATAAAGAGACCCAGTACTTC.

This rearrangement joins TRBV4-3 to TRBJ2-5; the match to TRBD1 covers 9 bases. The ends lost 4 bases at V and 4 bases at J; junction bases unmatched: 7. The germline V gene has CDR1 LGHNA and CDR2 YSLEER. The CDR3 spans 15 residues. CDR3 DNA: TGCGCCAGCAGCCCAAGGACAGGGGTAAGAGAGACCCAGTACTTC. Translating it yields CASSPRTGVRETQYF.

The V gene is TRBV6-5, the J gene TRBJ2-7, with D unresolved. V was cut by 0 bases and J by 1 base, with 13 bases left in between. Germline V gene data show CDR1 as MNHEY and CDR2 as SVGAGI. CDR3 size: 16 residues. Written as DNA, the CDR3 is TGTGCCAGCAGTTACTCCCGACTGGAACTTTCCTACGAGCAGTACTTC. As protein: CASSYSRLELSYEQYF.

The chain carries TRBV5-4 and TRBJ2-7; TRBD1 might be the D (5 bases). The CDR3 has 16 residues. From germline, CDR1 is SGHNT and CDR2 YYREEE (reference sequence). V was clipped by 0 bases and J by 2 bases, with 15 bases between them. The CDR3 bases are TGTGCCAGCAGCTTGGGGGGTGGGGCTCCGACCTACGAGCAGTACTTC. It encodes CASSLGGGAPTYEQYF. The full variable domain, completed using reference TRBV5-4 and TRBJ2-7, is ETGVTQSPTHLIKTRGQQVTLRCSSQSGHNTVSWYQQALGQGPQFIFQYYREEENGRGNFPPRFSGLQFPNYSSELNVNALELDDSALYLCASSLGGGAPTYEQYFGPGTRLTVT.